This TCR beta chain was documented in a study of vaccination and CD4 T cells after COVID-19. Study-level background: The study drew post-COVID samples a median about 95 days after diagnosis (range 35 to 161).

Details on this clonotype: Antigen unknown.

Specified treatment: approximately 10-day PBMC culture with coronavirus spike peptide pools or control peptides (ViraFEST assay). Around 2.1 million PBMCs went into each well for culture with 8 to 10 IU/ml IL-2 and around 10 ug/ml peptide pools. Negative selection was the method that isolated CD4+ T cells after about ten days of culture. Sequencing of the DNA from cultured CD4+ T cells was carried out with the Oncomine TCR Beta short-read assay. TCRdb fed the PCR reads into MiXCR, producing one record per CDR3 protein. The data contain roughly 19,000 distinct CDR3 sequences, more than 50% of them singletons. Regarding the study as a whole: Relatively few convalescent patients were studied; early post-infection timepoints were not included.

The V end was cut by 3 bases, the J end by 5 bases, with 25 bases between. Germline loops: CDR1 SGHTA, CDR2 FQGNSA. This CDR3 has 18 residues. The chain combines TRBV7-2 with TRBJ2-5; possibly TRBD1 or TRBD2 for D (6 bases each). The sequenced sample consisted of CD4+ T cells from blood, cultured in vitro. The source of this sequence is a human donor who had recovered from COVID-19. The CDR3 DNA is TGTGCCAGCAGCTTGAGCGGGCAGGGGAAAATGTCTGGTGAGACCCAGTACTTC. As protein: CASSLSGQGKMSGETQYF.